The 6 T cell receptor beta chains below were found in one sample sequenced in a study of metastatic and nonmetastatic thyroid tumors. Nobody among the patients had been given any treatment before thyroid surgery. TCRdb reprocessed the PCR reads via MiXCR. Of more than 30,000 clones in the sample, approximately 20% were seen once. Sample: blood. These receptors all stem from a female donor with papillary thyroid cancer or a benign thyroid nodule (not recorded which). Some clones in this sample may be carry-over from other donors' samples.

In its sample, this clone was seen a few times. The V call is TRBV6-2 or TRBV6-3, the J call TRBJ1-5; no definite D call. V was clipped by 6 bases and J by 1 base, with 10 bases between them. CDR1 and CDR2 (germline): MNHEY, SVGEGT. This CDR3 contains 14 residues. CDR3 sequence reads: CASSRQMSNQPQHF. The CDR3 DNA reads as TGTGCCAGCAGCCGCCAGATGAGCAATCAGCCCCAGCATTTT.

The rearrangement joins TRBV19 to TRBJ2-1; 12 nucleotides line up with TRBD1. From germline, CDR1 is LNHDA and CDR2 SQIVND (reference sequence). Trimming took 5 bases from V and 8 from J; bases not matched to a gene: 4. This CDR3 region has 14 residues. CDR3 in amino acids: CASSLGQGADEQFF. In DNA, the CDR3 is TGTGCCAGTAGTTTGGGACAGGGGGCTGATGAGCAGTTCTTC.

This clone has ten or more counts. J is TRBJ2-3 and V is TRBV27, with a possible D match to TRBD2 (6 bases). This CDR3 is built from 16 residues. Germline CDR1 MNHEY, CDR2 SMNVEV (reference sequence). V was clipped by 2 bases and J by 1 base, with 13 bases between them. CDR3 bases: TGTGCCAGCAGTTTACTGCCCTGGGGGGGCACAGATACGCAGTATTTT. Its translation is CASSLLPWGGTDTQYF.

The rearrangement joins TRBV19 to TRBJ2-1; a weak D match, TRBD2 (5 bases). The germline V gene encodes CDR1 LNHDA and CDR2 SQIVND (reference sequence). Between the trimmed V and J ends, which lost 5 bases and 4 bases, there was a span of 15 bases. CDR3 size: 15 residues. CDR3 DNA: TGTGCCAGTAGTCCCCCCTCTAGCTGGTACAATGAGCAGTTCTTC. Its protein is CASSPPSSWYNEQFF.

This clone was recorded at least ten times. Written as DNA, the CDR3 is TGTGCCAGCACCATGAGGACAGATACGCAGTATTTT. This gives the protein CASTMRTDTQYF. The chain joins TRBV2 to TRBJ2-3; D is unclear. With 7 bases removed from V and 3 bases from J, the gap between germline ends came to 8 bases. The CDR3 is 12 amino acids. Looked up from germline, CDR1 is SNHLY and CDR2 is FYNNEI.

This clone was found a few times. The chain uses TRBV6-1 and TRBJ2-1; D might be TRBD2 (7 bases). V was pared by 6 bases and J by 8 bases, with 20 bases between. The CDR3 has 15 amino acids. From germline, CDR1 is MNHNS and CDR2 SASEGT. The CDR3 sequence is CASRTPGGRGDEQFF. The CDR3 DNA reads TGTGCCAGCAGGACCCCGGGGGGTAGGGGGGATGAGCAGTTCTTC.